This T cell receptor beta chain was sequenced for a study of cytomegalovirus exposure and HLA in healthy donors. Study as a whole: A later analysis reported the same platform for the roughly 120 validation repertoires and the approximately 640 first-cohort repertoires. Study conclusions and caveats: In vitro experiments confirmed that three CMV-associated chains were specific for CMV antigens. The authors enumerated roughly 180 TCR beta chains as linked to cytomegalovirus.

The table came from immunoSEQ multiplex PCR; TCRdb's copy has only in-frame clones and leaves some out. This sample has more than 95,000 clones, with roughly 95% found just once. Points on this clone: Its antigen is currently unknown.

Donors were drawn from the 120-subject validation cohort, separate from the roughly 700-subject first cohort. The CDR3 contains 13 residues. Germline lookup yields CDR1 SNHLY and CDR2 FYNNEI. V was pared by 10 bases and J by 5 bases, with 8 bases of the junction left unmatched. The sequenced sample was PBMCs. This chain connects TRBV2 to TRBJ2-5; 9 bases are shared with TRBD1. The sequence was collected from a man aged 18 to 30 in good health and CMV-seronegative. CDR3 coding DNA: TGTGCCACCGGGACAGGGTCTGGGGAGACCCAGTACTTC. Translation gives CATGTGSGETQYF. Combining the CDR3 with reference TRBV2 and TRBJ2-5 gives the whole variable domain EPEVTQTPSHQVTQMGQEVILRCVPISNHLYFYWYRQILGQKVEFLVSFYNNEISEKSEIFDDQFSVERPDGSNFTLKIRSTKLEDSAMYFCATGTGSGETQYFGPGTRLLVL.